The clone carrying this TCR beta chain showed up just a few times. Its antigen is unidentified. The data are from a study of T-cell memory formation after mild COVID-19. Findings and caveats of the study: Researchers report contracting CD4+ clones mostly in CM and EM, with CD8+ clones in EMRA. Clones contracting across day 15 to 85 had a balanced CD4/CD8 profile; later expanding clones leaned CD4+.

TCRdb reprocessed the 5' RACE reads via MiXCR and lists one record per CDR3 protein. The sample records fewer than 550,000 distinct CDR3 sequences, around 19% being singletons. The germline CDR1 and CDR2 sequences are MNHEY and SVGEGT. There are 14 residues in the CDR3. The V and J ends lost 4 bases and 7 bases respectively, with 14 bases between them. The V and J genes are TRBV6-2 or TRBV6-3 and TRBJ2-1; a weak D match, TRBD2 (5 bases). This clonotype was sampled from an adult woman who had mild COVID-19 (a few samples of this study predate the infection). Cell type and time point are not known. Source material: PBMCs or a T cell subset sorted from them (not recorded which). The CDR3 protein is CASSSTGSRNEQFF. For the CDR3, the DNA is TGTGCCAGCAGTTCCACGGGGTCAAGGAATGAGCAGTTCTTC.